One and the same sample provided the 25 T cell receptor beta chains below, sequenced in a study of cytomegalovirus exposure and HLA in healthy donors. Researchers ran the PCR with 60 Vbeta and 13 Jbeta primers. Assay used: immunoSEQ multiplex PCR; TCRdb lists only in-frame clones, some missing. The table includes 97,000 or so clones, about 81% detected once. Sample: PBMCs. The receptors shown here come from a man aged 35-49 years in good health and CMV-seronegative.

This rearrangement joins TRBV19 to TRBJ1-1, with a possible D match to TRBD1 (5 bases). The CDR3 totals 14 residues. Looked up from germline, CDR1 is LNHDA and CDR2 is SQIVND (reference sequence). The V end lost 5 bases, the J end lost 1 base, and 11 bases lay between the germline ends. The CDR3 reads CASSAGRTNTEAFF. The DNA for the CDR3 is TGTGCCAGTAGTGCGGGACGGACGAACACTGAAGCTTTCTTT. Full variable domain (remainder filled in from reference TRBV19 and TRBJ1-1): DGGITQSPKYLFRKEGQNVTLSCEQNLNHDAMYWYRQDPGQGLRLIYYSQIVNDFQKGDIAEGYSVSREKKESFPLTVTSAQKNPTAFYLCASSAGRTNTEAFFGQGTRLTVV.

This clone occurred a few times. The chain recombines TRBV27 with TRBJ1-4; D is perhaps TRBD1 (6 bases). V lost 3 bases, J lost 5 bases, and 10 bases lay in between. The CDR3 sequence is 14 residues long. Germline loops: CDR1 MNHEY, CDR2 SMNVEV (reference sequence). CDR3 loop: CASSFWQGNEKLFF. CDR3 coding DNA: TGTGCCAGCAGTTTTTGGCAGGGGAATGAAAAACTGTTTTTT.

The rearrangement uses TRBV6-1 and TRBJ2-7, with D maybe TRBD2 (7 bases). Germline CDR1 and CDR2: MNHNS and SASEGT. The V and J ends lost 6 bases and 7 bases respectively, with 13 bases between them. The CDR3 extends over 12 amino acids. The CDR3 sequence is CASRRTAGEQYF. For the CDR3, the DNA is TGTGCCAGCAGGAGGACAGCGGGGGAGCAGTACTTC.

The rearrangement joins TRBV4-1 to TRBJ1-6; 10 bases agree with TRBD1. V shed 4 bases and J 9 bases; nucleotides not matched to a gene: 3. CDR1 is MGHRA and CDR2 is YSYEKL in the germline V gene. The CDR3 consists of 14 residues. The CDR3 here is CASSPGQGFSPLHF. The CDR3 DNA reads TGCGCCAGCAGCCCGGGACAGGGGTTTTCACCCCTCCACTTT.

This chain connects TRBV27 to TRBJ1-2; 11 bases map to TRBD1. The CDR3 spans 14 residues. The germline CDR1 and CDR2 sequences are MNHEY and SMNVEV (reference sequence). V gave up 9 bases and J gave up 4 bases; unmatched junction bases: 7. The CDR3 DNA is TGTGCCAGGCCGCCGGGACAGGGGGTCTATGGCTACACCTTC. Its protein is CARPPGQGVYGYTF.

The chain couples TRBV11-2 to TRBJ2-5, with 7 bases matching TRBD2. Germline CDR1 reads SGHAT; CDR2 reads FQNNGV. Losses at the gene ends were 5 bases for V and 2 bases for J; bases not matched to a gene: 8. CDR3 size: 15 residues. The CDR3 nucleotides read TGTGCCAGCAGCGGACTAGGGATGAGACAAGAGACCCAGTACTTC. Protein product: CASSGLGMRQETQYF.

V usage is TRBV28 and J usage is TRBJ1-5; perhaps TRBD1 as D (6 bases). Germline V gene lookup returns CDR1 MDHEN and CDR2 SYDVKM. Between the trimmed V and J ends, which lost 2 bases and 5 bases, there was a span of 13 bases. CDR3 length equals 15 residues. CDR3 residues: CASSLLGQLDQPQHF. Here the CDR3 DNA reads TGTGCCAGCAGTTTACTAGGACAGTTGGATCAGCCCCAGCATTTT.

The chain couples TRBV5-4 to TRBJ1-2; possible D gene TRBD1, 5 bases. Trimming took off 7 bases at V and 2 bases at J, with 6 bases between the two ends. The CDR3 consists of 11 residues. Germline CDR1 reads SGHNT; CDR2 reads YYREEE (reference sequence). The CDR3 coding sequence is TGTGCCAGCGCAGGGAACTATGGCTACACCTTC. Amino acid sequence: CASAGNYGYTF.

The chain links TRBV5-1 to TRBJ2-1; TRBD2 agrees at 8 bases. V was clipped by 4 bases and J by 4 bases; unmatched bases: 10. Germline V CDR1 and CDR2: SGHRS, YFSETQ. This CDR3 is built from 16 residues. CDR3 bases: TGCGCCAGCAGCCTTGGGGGGGCTAGCGGGTACAATGAGCAGTTCTTC. This encodes CASSLGGASGYNEQFF.

The V and J genes are TRBV4-1 and TRBJ1-1; no clear D gene. The CDR3 totals 11 residues. Germline lookup yields CDR1 MGHRA and CDR2 YSYEKL. V lost 1 base to trimming and J lost 8 bases, with 5 bases between them. The CDR3 protein is CASSQGAEAFF. The CDR3 coding sequence is TGCGCCAGCAGCCAAGGGGCAGAAGCTTTCTTT.

The chain links TRBV28 to TRBJ2-2; TRBD2 might be the D (7 bases). This CDR3 contains 14 residues. Trimming cost V 6 bases and J 9 bases, with 17 bases left between them. CDR1 MDHEN and CDR2 SYDVKM come from the germline V gene. The CDR3: CASRGGGAPRELFF. The CDR3 region has the DNA TGTGCCAGCAGAGGCGGGGGCGCTCCGAGGGAGCTGTTTTTT.

This clone was found once. This rearrangement joins TRBV5-5 to TRBJ1-6, with D unresolved. The ends were cut back, 4 bases at V and 10 bases at J, with 12 bases in the middle. The germline gives CDR1 SGHKS, CDR2 YYEKEE (reference sequence). This CDR3 region has 13 residues. Written as DNA, the CDR3 is TGTGCCAGCAGCGAGCAACAGAGATCACCCCTCCACTTT. It codes for CASSEQQRSPLHF.

This clone was recorded once. J is TRBJ2-6 and V is TRBV4-1; D call uncertain. The CDR3 runs 17 residues. CDR1 and CDR2 from the germline V gene are MGHRA and YSYEKL. Trimming removed 3 bases at V and 2 bases at J, with 14 bases between. The CDR3 loop reads CASSHTSQSPGANVLTF. As DNA, the CDR3 is TGCGCCAGCAGCCATACCTCACAGTCTCCTGGGGCCAACGTCCTGACTTTC.

The rearrangement joins TRBV4-1 to TRBJ1-3; 8 positions match TRBD1. This CDR3 spans 16 amino acids. V shed 3 bases and J 0 bases; nucleotides not matched to a gene: 4. The germline gives CDR1 MGHRA, CDR2 YSYEKL. CDR3 sequence reads: CASSHTGQGSGNTIYF. The DNA for the CDR3 is TGCGCCAGCAGCCACACCGGACAGGGCTCTGGAAACACCATATATTTT.

This clone was seen a few times. This chain links TRBV5-4 with TRBJ2-2; a possible D gene is TRBD1 (5 bases). CDR1 is SGHNT, CDR2 YYREEE, per germline (reference sequence). CDR3 length: 14 amino acids. DNA for the CDR3: TGTGCATCCCACCAAGGGGCGGTCACCGGGGAGCTGTTTTTT. Translation: CASHQGAVTGELFF. The entire variable domain, with the rest obtained from reference TRBV5-4 and TRBJ2-2, is as follows: ETGVTQSPTHLIKTRGQQVTLRCSSQSGHNTVSWYQQALGQGPQFIFQYYREEENGRGNFPPRFSGLQFPNYSSELNVNALELDDSALYLCASHQGAVTGELFFGEGSRLTVL.

This rearrangement joins TRBV5-6 to TRBJ2-7; 8 bases line up with TRBD2. V lost 4 bases, J lost 0 bases, and 18 bases stayed unmatched. This CDR3 has 19 amino acids. Germline values: CDR1 SGHDT, CDR2 YYEEEE. CDR3 loop: CASSGGPASGGGYSYEQYF. In DNA, the CDR3 is TGTGCCAGCAGCGGGGGCCCTGCCTCCGGGGGGGGATACTCCTACGAGCAGTACTTC. The full variable domain, with the rest looked up from reference TRBV5-6 and TRBJ2-7, is DAGVTQSPTHLIKTRGQQVTLRCSPKSGHDTVSWYQQALGQGPQFIFQYYEEEERQRGNFPDRFSGHQFPNYSSELNVNALLLGDSALYLCASSGGPASGGGYSYEQYFGPGTRLTVT.

This chain joins TRBV7-9 and TRBJ2-5, with D possibly being TRBD1 (6 bases). This CDR3 is 13 amino acids long. Trimming shortened V by 1 base and J by 6 bases, and 9 bases separated the two germline ends. Per germline, CDR1 SEHNR and CDR2 FQNEAQ (reference sequence). The CDR3 DNA follows: TGTGCCAGCAGCTTAGACACAGGGCAGACCCAGTACTTC. Protein: CASSLDTGQTQYF.

This chain connects TRBV6-5 to TRBJ1-6, with D possibly matching TRBD1 (6 bases). The CDR3 totals 16 residues. Trimming took off 2 bases at V and 10 bases at J, with 18 bases between the two ends. Germline CDR1 is MNHEY and CDR2 is SVGAGI. The CDR3 region is CASSYGTAGAGSPLHF. DNA of the CDR3: TGTGCCAGCAGTTACGGGACCGCAGGGGCTGGATCACCCCTCCACTTT.

There are a few counts of this clone. The J gene is TRBJ2-7, the V gene TRBV29-1; a possible D gene is TRBD1 (5 bases). CDR1 SQVTM and CDR2 ANQGSEA come from the germline V gene. The CDR3 contains 14 residues. The ends were cut back, 2 bases at V and 2 bases at J, with 13 bases in the middle. CDR3 region: CSVEKQQTAYEQYF. In nucleotides, the CDR3 is TGCAGCGTTGAAAAGCAGCAGACAGCCTACGAGCAGTACTTC.

The chain couples TRBV6-5 to TRBJ1-1; D unclear. V lost 6 bases and J 9 bases, leaving 17 bases between the germline ends. Germline CDR1 reads MNHEY; CDR2 reads SVGAGI. The CDR3 runs 13 residues. The CDR3 nucleotides read TGTGCCAGCAGGCTCTCCACGCCGGGTCAAGCTTTCTTT. This sequence encodes CASRLSTPGQAFF.

A few counts support this clone. The chain recombines TRBV7-9 with TRBJ1-1; the D is unclear. Germline CDR1 is SEHNR and CDR2 is FQNEAQ (reference sequence). The germline V and J ends were trimmed by 0 bases and 5 bases, with 7 bases remaining between them. The CDR3 has 13 amino acids. CDR3 nucleotide sequence: TGTGCCAGCAGCTTAGCGGCGGGGACTGAAGCTTTCTTT. Translating gives CASSLAAGTEAFF.

The rearrangement links TRBV5-1 to TRBJ2-5, with D perhaps TRBD1 (6 bases). Germline V gene sequence: CDR1 SGHRS, CDR2 YFSETQ. This CDR3 is 14 amino acids long. The V and J ends lost 5 bases and 1 base respectively, with 12 bases between them. The CDR3 DNA reads as TGCGCCAGCAGGGACTGGGACACCCAAGAGACCCAGTACTTC. It specifies CASRDWDTQETQYF.

V and J are TRBV5-8 and TRBJ2-3, with a tentative D call TRBD1 (5 bases). The V gene lost 6 bases and the J gene lost 3 bases, with 14 bases spanning the gap. The CDR3 totals 14 residues. Germline CDR1 reads SGHTS; CDR2 reads YDEGEE. CDR3 bases: TGTGCCAGCATGGCAGGGTGGTTAACAGATACGCAGTATTTT. It encodes CASMAGWLTDTQYF.

V and J are TRBV19 and TRBJ2-3; 8 nucleotides line up with TRBD2. Germline V CDR1 and CDR2: LNHDA, SQIVND (reference sequence). V was pared by 0 bases and J by 0 bases, with 2 bases of the junction left unmatched. This CDR3 spans 16 amino acids. In DNA, the CDR3 is TGTGCCAGTAGTATAGAAAGCGGGAGTAGCACAGATACGCAGTATTTT. It encodes CASSIESGSSTDTQYF.

This chain connects TRBV19 to TRBJ1-1; no clear D. The CDR3 is 14 amino acids. Germline assignment: CDR1 LNHDA and CDR2 SQIVND (reference sequence). V gave up 3 bases and J gave up 3 bases, with 11 bases separating them. For the CDR3, the DNA is TGTGCCAGTAGTATTGGGCAGGCCGACACTGAAGCTTTCTTT. Amino acid sequence: CASSIGQADTEAFF.